The 11 T cell receptor beta chains presented below share a single source sample, sequenced in a study of CD8 T cell repertoires and HIV-1 epitope variants. Their recognized antigens are unknown. Measured with immunoSEQ multiplex PCR; TCRdb has only the in-frame clones, and not every one. Of under 7,000 clones in the sample, around 73% were seen once. The sample comprised cultured CD8+ T cells derived from PBMCs. Receptors were obtained from a male donor with HIV.

The rearrangement links TRBV5-6 to TRBJ2-2; D remains ambiguous. From germline, CDR1 is SGHDT and CDR2 YYEEEE. V gave up 0 bases and J gave up 6 bases, with 3 bases separating them. This CDR3 region has 12 residues. In nucleotides, the CDR3 is TGTGCCAGCAGCTTGGGGGCCGGGGAGCTGTTTTTT. Protein sequence: CASSLGAGELFF.

This chain connects TRBV28 to TRBJ2-6; D unresolved. Trimming left V 3 bases short and J 1 base short, with 4 bases between. Germline V lookup: CDR1 MDHEN, CDR2 SYDVKM. This CDR3 comprises 14 residues. CDR3 in DNA: TGTGCCAGCAGTTTTGGGTCTGGGGCCAACGTCCTGACTTTC. Protein sequence: CASSFGSGANVLTF.

The chain uses TRBV7-9 and TRBJ2-1; the D gene could be TRBD1 or TRBD2 (6 bases each). Germline V gene data show CDR1 as SEHNR and CDR2 as FQNEAQ (reference sequence). CDR3 length: 14 residues. V was cut by 10 bases and J by 5 bases, with 18 bases left in between. The CDR3 bases are TGTGCCATACTATCAGCGGAGGGGGACAATGAGCAGTTCTTC. Protein: CAILSAEGDNEQFF.

This clone was counted only a few times. The chain uses TRBV7-8 and TRBJ2-2, with D unclear. CDR3 size: 11 residues. Germline lookup yields CDR1 SGHVS and CDR2 FQNEAQ. Trimming took off 4 bases at V and 10 bases at J, with 7 bases between the two ends. This CDR3 reads CASSSQEELFF. The CDR3 coding sequence is TGTGCCAGCAGCTCCCAAGAGGAGCTGTTTTTT. The complete variable domain, with remaining parts taken from reference TRBV7-8 and TRBJ2-2, reads GAGVSQSPRYKVAKRGQDVALRCDPISGHVSLFWYQQALGQGPEFLTYFQNEAQLDKSGLPSDRFFAERPEGSVSTLKIQRTQQEDSAVYLCASSSQEELFFGEGSRLTVL.

The chain employs TRBV28 and TRBJ1-1; D uncertain. The CDR3 length is 15 residues. Deletions cut 6 bases from V and 1 base from J, with 15 bases between. The V gene's germline CDR1 is MDHEN and CDR2 SYDVKM. The DNA of the CDR3 is TGTGCCAGCAGCAATCCAAACATCGGGAACACTGAAGCTTTCTTT. Its protein product is CASSNPNIGNTEAFF. Using reference TRBV28 and TRBJ1-1 for the parts outside the CDR3, the full variable domain is DVKVTQSSRYLVKRTGEKVFLECVQDMDHENMFWYRQDPGLGLRLIYFSYDVKMKEKGDIPEGYSVSREKKERFSLILESASTNQTSMYLCASSNPNIGNTEAFFGQGTRLTVV.

As concerns this clone: Other DNA sequences within the sample encode an identical CDR3. The V gene is TRBV25-1, the J gene TRBJ1-2, with a tentative D call TRBD1 (6 bases). This CDR3 has 14 residues. Germline V gene lookup returns CDR1 MGHDK and CDR2 SYGVNS. Trimming pared 6 bases from V and 5 bases from J, leaving 16 bases between. CDR3 sequence (DNA): TGTGCCAGCAGCCTCCCCGGGACACCTTATGGCTACACCTTC. This encodes CASSLPGTPYGYTF.

The rearrangement links TRBV19 to TRBJ1-4, with D maybe TRBD1 (6 bases). V gave up 3 bases and J gave up 1 base, with 9 bases separating them. CDR1 and CDR2 from the germline V gene are LNHDA and SQIVND (reference sequence). This CDR3 has 15 amino acids. This CDR3 is CASSMDSQTNEKLFF. For the CDR3, the DNA is TGTGCCAGTAGTATGGACAGCCAAACTAATGAAAAACTGTTTTTT.

The V call is TRBV5-8, the J call TRBJ2-7; D not certain. The ends were cut back, 1 base at V and 5 bases at J, with 4 bases in the middle. The CDR3 is 11 residues long. Germline lookup yields CDR1 SGHTS and CDR2 YDEGEE. The CDR3 DNA sequence: TGTGCCAGCAGCTTGTCCCACGAGCAGTACTTC. It is translated as CASSLSHEQYF.

This clone was picked up a small number of times. The chain uses TRBV28 and TRBJ1-1; D is ambiguous. The CDR3 has 14 residues. Germline values: CDR1 MDHEN, CDR2 SYDVKM. The V and J ends lost 6 bases and 3 bases respectively, with 14 bases between them. The CDR3 sequence: CASSYDGRDTEAFF. For the CDR3, the DNA is TGTGCCAGCAGCTACGACGGTAGGGACACTGAAGCTTTCTTT.

This rearrangement joins TRBV19 to TRBJ1-6; 7 positions match TRBD1. The germline V gene has CDR1 LNHDA and CDR2 SQIVND (reference sequence). This CDR3 has 14 amino acids. V was pared by 5 bases and J by 5 bases, with 3 bases of the junction left unmatched. CDR3 in amino acids: CASSGTADNSPLHF. The CDR3 DNA sequence: TGTGCCAGTAGTGGGACAGCAGATAATTCACCCCTCCACTTT.

This clone has only one observation. This chain uses TRBV7-6 with TRBJ2-7; 7 positions agree with TRBD1. The length of the CDR3 is 14 residues. The germline V gene encodes CDR1 SGHVS and CDR2 FNYEAQ. The junction had 9 bases not matched to a gene; V was cut back by 3 bases and J by 7 bases. This CDR3 reads CASSLGQYLREQYF. The DNA for the CDR3 is TGTGCCAGCAGCTTGGGACAGTACCTTCGTGAGCAGTACTTC.